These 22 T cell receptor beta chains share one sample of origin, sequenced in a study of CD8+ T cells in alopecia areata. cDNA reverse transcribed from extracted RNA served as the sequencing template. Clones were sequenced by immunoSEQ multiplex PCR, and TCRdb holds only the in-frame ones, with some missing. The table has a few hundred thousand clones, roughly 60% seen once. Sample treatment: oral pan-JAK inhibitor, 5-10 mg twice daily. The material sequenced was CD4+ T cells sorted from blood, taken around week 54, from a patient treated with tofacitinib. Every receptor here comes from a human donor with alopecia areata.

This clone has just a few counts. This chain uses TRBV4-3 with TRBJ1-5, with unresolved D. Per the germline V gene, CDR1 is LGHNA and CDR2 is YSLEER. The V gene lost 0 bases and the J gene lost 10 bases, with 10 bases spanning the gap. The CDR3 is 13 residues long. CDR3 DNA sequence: TGCGCCAGCAGCCAAGATGAATCAGCTCCCCAGCATTTT. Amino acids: CASSQDESAPQHF.

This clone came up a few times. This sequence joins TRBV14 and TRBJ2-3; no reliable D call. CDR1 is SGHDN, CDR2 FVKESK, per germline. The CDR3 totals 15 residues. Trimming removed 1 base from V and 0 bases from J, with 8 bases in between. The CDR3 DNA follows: TGTGCCAGCAGCCAAGCCCTCGACAGCACAGATACGCAGTATTTT. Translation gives CASSQALDSTDTQYF.

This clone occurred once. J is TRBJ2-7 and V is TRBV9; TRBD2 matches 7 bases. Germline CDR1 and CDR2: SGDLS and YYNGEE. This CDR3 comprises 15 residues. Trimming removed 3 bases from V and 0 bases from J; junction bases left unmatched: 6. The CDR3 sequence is CASSEGLYTSYEQYF. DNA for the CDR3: TGTGCCAGCAGCGAGGGACTATATACCTCCTACGAGCAGTACTTC.

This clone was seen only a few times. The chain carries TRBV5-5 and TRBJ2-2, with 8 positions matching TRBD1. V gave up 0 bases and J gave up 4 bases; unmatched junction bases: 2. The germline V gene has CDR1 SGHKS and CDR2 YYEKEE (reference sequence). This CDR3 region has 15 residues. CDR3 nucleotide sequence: TGTGCCAGCAGCTTGGCAGGACAGGGCACCGGGGAGCTGTTTTTT. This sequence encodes CASSLAGQGTGELFF.

CDR3 sequence: CASSLNPLGVDSPLHF. The CDR3 bases are TGTGCCAGCAGCTTAAACCCGTTGGGGGTCGATTCACCCCTCCACTTT. The rearrangement uses TRBV7-2 and TRBJ1-6; weak D call: TRBD1 (5 bases). Between the trimmed V and J ends, which lost 2 bases and 8 bases, there was a span of 16 bases. Germline CDR1 SGHTA, CDR2 FQGNSA. The CDR3 length is 16 residues.

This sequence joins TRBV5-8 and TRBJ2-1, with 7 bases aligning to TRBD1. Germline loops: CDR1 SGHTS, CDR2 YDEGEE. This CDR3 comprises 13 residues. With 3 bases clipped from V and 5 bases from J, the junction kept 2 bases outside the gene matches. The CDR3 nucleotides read TGTGCCAGCAGCTACGGACAGGACAATGAGCAGTTCTTC. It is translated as CASSYGQDNEQFF.

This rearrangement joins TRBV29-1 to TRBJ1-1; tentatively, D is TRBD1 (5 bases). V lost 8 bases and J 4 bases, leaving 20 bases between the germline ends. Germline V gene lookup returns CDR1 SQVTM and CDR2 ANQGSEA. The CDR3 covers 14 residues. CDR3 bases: TGCAGCTTTGCATCTCGGCAGGGAGGCACTGAAGCTTTCTTT. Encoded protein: CSFASRQGGTEAFF.

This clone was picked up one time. CDR3 protein: CASSLQGAVSYEQYF. The DNA for the CDR3 is TGCGCCAGCAGCTTGCAGGGGGCTGTTTCCTACGAGCAGTACTTC. The rearrangement uses TRBV5-1 and TRBJ2-7; TRBD1 agrees at 8 bases. Per the germline V gene, CDR1 is SGHRS and CDR2 is YFSETQ. After removal of 1 base from V and 1 base from J, the junction contained 4 bases not matched to a gene. The CDR3 totals 15 residues.

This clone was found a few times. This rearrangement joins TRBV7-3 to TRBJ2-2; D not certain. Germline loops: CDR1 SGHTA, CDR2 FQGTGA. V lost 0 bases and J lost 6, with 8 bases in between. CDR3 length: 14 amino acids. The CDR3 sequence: CASSLTTRPGELFF. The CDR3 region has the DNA TGTGCCAGCAGCTTAACGACTCGGCCCGGGGAGCTGTTTTTT.

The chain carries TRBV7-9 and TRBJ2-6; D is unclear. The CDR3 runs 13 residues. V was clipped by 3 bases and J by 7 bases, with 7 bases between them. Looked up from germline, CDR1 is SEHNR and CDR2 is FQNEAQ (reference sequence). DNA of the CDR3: TGTGCCAGCAGCTTCCGGGCCGCCAACGTCCTGACTTTC. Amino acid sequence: CASSFRAANVLTF.

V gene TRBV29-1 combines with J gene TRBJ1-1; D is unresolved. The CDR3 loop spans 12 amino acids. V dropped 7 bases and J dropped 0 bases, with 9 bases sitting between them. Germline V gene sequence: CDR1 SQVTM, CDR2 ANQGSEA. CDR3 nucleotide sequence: TGCAGCGCTAAAATAATGAACACTGAAGCTTTCTTT. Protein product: CSAKIMNTEAFF.

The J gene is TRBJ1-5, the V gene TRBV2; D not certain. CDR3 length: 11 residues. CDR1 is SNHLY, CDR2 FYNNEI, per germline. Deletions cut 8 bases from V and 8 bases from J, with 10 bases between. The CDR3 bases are TGTGCCAGCGGCCTCCAGGAGCCCCAGCATTTT. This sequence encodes CASGLQEPQHF. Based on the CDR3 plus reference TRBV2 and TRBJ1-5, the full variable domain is EPEVTQTPSHQVTQMGQEVILRCVPISNHLYFYWYRQILGQKVEFLVSFYNNEISEKSEIFDDQFSVERPDGSNFTLKIRSTKLEDSAMYFCASGLQEPQHFGDGTRLSIL.

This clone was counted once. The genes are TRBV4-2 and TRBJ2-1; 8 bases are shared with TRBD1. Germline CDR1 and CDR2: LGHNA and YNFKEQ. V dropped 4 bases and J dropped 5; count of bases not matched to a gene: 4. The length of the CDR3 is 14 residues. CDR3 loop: CASSRGGQDNEQFF. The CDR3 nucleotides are TGTGCCAGCAGCCGAGGGGGACAGGACAATGAGCAGTTCTTC.

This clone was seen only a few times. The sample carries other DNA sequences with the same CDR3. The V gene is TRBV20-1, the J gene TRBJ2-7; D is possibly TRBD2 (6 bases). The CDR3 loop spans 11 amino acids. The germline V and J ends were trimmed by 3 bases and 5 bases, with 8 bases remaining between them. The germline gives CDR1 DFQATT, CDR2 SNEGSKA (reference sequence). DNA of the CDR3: TGCAGTGCTAGTTGGGGGGACGAGCAGTACTTC. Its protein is CSASWGDEQYF.

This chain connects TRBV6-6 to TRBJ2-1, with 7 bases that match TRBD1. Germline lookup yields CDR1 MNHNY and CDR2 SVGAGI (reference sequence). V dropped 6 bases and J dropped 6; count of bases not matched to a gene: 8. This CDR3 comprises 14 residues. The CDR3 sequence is CASRVAGGINEQFF. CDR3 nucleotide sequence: TGTGCCAGCAGAGTGGCAGGGGGTATCAATGAGCAGTTCTTC.

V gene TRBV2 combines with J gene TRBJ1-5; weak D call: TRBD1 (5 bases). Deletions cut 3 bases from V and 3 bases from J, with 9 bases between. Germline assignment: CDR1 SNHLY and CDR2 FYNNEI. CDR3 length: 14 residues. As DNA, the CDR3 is TGTGCCAGCAGTGATATAGGGACCAATCAGCCCCAGCATTTT. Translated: CASSDIGTNQPQHF.

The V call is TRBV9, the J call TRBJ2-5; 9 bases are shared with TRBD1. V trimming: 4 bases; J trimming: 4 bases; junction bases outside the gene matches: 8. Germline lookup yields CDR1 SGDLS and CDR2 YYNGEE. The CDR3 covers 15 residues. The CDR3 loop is CASSRSGTGRETQYF. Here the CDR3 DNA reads TGTGCCAGCAGCCGATCCGGGACAGGGCGAGAGACCCAGTACTTC.

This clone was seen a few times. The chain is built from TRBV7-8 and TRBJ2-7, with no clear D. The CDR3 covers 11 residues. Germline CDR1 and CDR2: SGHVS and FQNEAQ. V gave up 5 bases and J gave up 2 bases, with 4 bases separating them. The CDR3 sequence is CASSPAYEQYF. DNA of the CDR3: TGTGCCAGCAGCCCCGCCTACGAGCAGTACTTC.

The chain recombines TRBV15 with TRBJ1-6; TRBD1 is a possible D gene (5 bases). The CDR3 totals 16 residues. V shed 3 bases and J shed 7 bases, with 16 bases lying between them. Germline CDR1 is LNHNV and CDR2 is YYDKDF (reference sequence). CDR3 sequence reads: CATSRGAGTVNSPLHF. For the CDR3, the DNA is TGTGCCACCAGCAGGGGAGCCGGGACGGTAAATTCACCCCTCCACTTT.

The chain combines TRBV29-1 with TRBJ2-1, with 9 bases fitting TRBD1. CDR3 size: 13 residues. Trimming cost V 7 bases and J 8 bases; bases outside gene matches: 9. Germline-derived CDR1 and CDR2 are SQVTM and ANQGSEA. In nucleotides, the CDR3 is TGCAGCGCCGACCGGGACAGGGAGGATGAGCAGTTCTTC. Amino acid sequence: CSADRDREDEQFF.

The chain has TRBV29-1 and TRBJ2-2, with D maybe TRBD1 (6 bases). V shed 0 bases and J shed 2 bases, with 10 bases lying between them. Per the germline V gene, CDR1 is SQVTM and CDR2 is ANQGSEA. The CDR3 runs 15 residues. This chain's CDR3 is CSVEDQGSNTGELFF. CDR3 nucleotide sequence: TGCAGCGTTGAAGATCAGGGGTCAAACACCGGGGAGCTGTTTTTT.

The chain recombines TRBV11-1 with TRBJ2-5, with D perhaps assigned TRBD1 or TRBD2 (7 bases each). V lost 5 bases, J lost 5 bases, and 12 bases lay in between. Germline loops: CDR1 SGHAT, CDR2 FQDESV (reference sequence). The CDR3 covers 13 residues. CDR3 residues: CASSKRDSETQYF. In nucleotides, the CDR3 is TGTGCCAGCAGCAAGCGGGACAGTGAGACCCAGTACTTC.